A single T cell receptor (beta chain) is shown here with its context. The clone's antigen remains unknown. Per-base quality was not reported, and no clone a single base away is much larger than it. This entry comes from a study of blood T cell repertoires in COVID-19 (dated by TCRdb to the early 2020s). Describing the broader study: Samples covering the acute and convalescent phases of COVID-19 were provided by collaborators in the United States, Italy and Spain. The prospective study material was composed of cDNA or gDNA derived from T cells, B-cell-depleted T cells, or PBMCs. Subjects who had been exposed to COVID-19, were actively infected with it, or had recovered from it provided the deeply sampled blood TCRbeta repertoires that made up the dataset. The repertoires were released in a freely available public database intended as a resource for research on the immune response to SARS-CoV-2. Samples were obtained from the ongoing ImmuneRACE study (first 160 participants) and from over a thousand subjects provided by 6 global collaborators. The sample metadata nearly always contained a de-identified subject ID, COVID-19 status, age in years and sex. Where available, HLA class I and class II types were obtained from metadata supplied by the sample provider rather than from assay-based typing.

Taken from cysteine to phenylalanine, the CDR3 has 13 residues. Left in the record is the CDR3 DNA by itself, 39 bases read in frame from the first base. Taken from the germline V gene, the CDR1 and CDR2 loops are SGHDT and YYEEEE. V and J are truncated by 4 bases and 0 bases respectively, leaving an intervening sequence of 8 bases. Overall study results and their limits: The quantity of clinical and demographic metadata differed by source and by participant and was supplied without curation.

TCRbeta CDR3 regions were amplified from genomic DNA using the immunoSEQ Assay, a bias-controlled multiplex PCR. The original pipeline was this. Nucleated cell counts per sample were estimated from amplification of reference gene primers within the assay. To quantify the absolute abundance of each unique TCRbeta CDR3 rearrangement, sequence reads were collapsed and filtered. For each sample, productive Simpson clonality was calculated by taking the square root of Simpson's diversity index across productive rearrangements. Entries here come from immuneACCESS through TCRdb and include only in-frame sequences with V and J called. Some clones fail to appear in such tables; in the studies checked, an unresolved V gene covers under half of the shortfall, and the cause of the remainder is unknown. The DNA was the basis for D and trimming; V, J and clone size are from that table. The sample table records approximately 3,200 clones; just over 90% of these occur just once. The ten largest account for roughly 1.6% of the sample.

Each collaborating institution followed its own protocols to collect whole blood in K2EDTA tubes. For TCRbeta analysis, collaborator samples were shipped as frozen whole blood, as isolated PBMCs, or as DNA extracted from either sample type. The chain is assembled from TRBV5-6 and TRBJ2-7, with no confidently assigned D gene. This receptor was identified in a human donor in a cohort sampled during active COVID-19. The material sequenced was peripheral blood. The encoded CDR3 is CASSLASSYEQYF. In nucleotide form, the sequence is TGTGCCAGCAGCCTGGCGTCCTCCTACGAGCAGTACTTC.